Listed below are T cell receptor beta chains from one sample, sequenced in a study of PD-L1 blockade in urothelial cancer. TCRdb keeps only in-frame clones here, not all; method: immunoSEQ multiplex PCR. This table holds 35,000 to 40,000 clones, over 70% found once. Sequencing was performed on PBMCs, taken around atezolizumab (anti-PD-L1) treatment. The receptors originated from a man between 65 and 85 years old with urothelial cancer. The CDR3 runs from the conserved cysteine through the conserved F or W. A D gene is named only where the DNA matches it firmly. The size entry is marked missing in some rows and otherwise reads once, few, many or a size class.

D	V	size	J	CDR3	DNA
TRBD2	TRBV5-1	.	TRBJ2-3	CASSRGTSGSLVTDTQYF	TGCGCCAGCAGCCGGGGGACTAGCGGGTCTTTGGTAACAGATACGCAGTATTTT
TRBD1	TRBV7-9	.	TRBJ2-3	CASSPGTASTDTQYF	TGTGCCAGCAGCCCTGGGACAGCTAGCACAGATACGCAGTATTTT
TRBD1	TRBV11-3	.	TRBJ2-1	CASSVQGSYNEQFF	TGTGCCAGCAGCGTACAGGGGTCCTACAATGAGCAGTTCTTC
.	TRBV7-2	.	TRBJ2-7	CASSLDRVTREQYF	TGTGCCAGCAGCTTAGACAGGGTAACCCGCGAGCAGTACTTC
.	TRBV11-3	.	TRBJ2-2	CASSLLGGAYTGELFF	TGTGCCAGCAGCTTACTGGGGGGGGCCTACACCGGGGAGCTGTTTTTT
TRBD2	TRBV5-1	.	TRBJ2-3	CASSAFSGGMSRTDTQYF	TGCGCCAGCAGCGCCTTCAGCGGGGGGATGAGTCGCACAGATACGCAGTATTTT
.	TRBV30	.	TRBJ1-1	CAWRSGRTNTEAFF	TGTGCCTGGAGGTCCGGCAGGACAAACACTGAAGCTTTCTTT
TRBD2	TRBV7-3	.	TRBJ2-4	CASSLGGRKENIQYF	TGTGCCAGCAGCTTAGGCGGGAGAAAGGAAAACATTCAGTACTTC
.	TRBV7-9	few	TRBJ2-2	CAIGQGPGELFF	TGTGCCATCGGCCAGGGGCCCGGGGAGCTGTTTTTT
TRBD1	TRBV28	.	TRBJ2-1	CASLEQGAYNEQFF	TGTGCCAGCCTAGAACAGGGGGCCTACAATGAGCAGTTCTTC
.	TRBV5-1	.	TRBJ2-3	CASSPRTVSSTDTQYF	TGCGCCAGCAGCCCTAGGACTGTTTCTAGCACAGATACGCAGTATTTT
TRBD1	TRBV10-3	few	TRBJ1-1	CAIRGQANTEAFF	TGTGCCATCAGGGGACAGGCGAACACTGAAGCTTTCTTT
TRBD2	TRBV7-9	.	TRBJ2-1	CASSFGTSGGFARNEQFF	TGTGCCAGCAGCTTCGGGACTAGCGGGGGTTTCGCTAGGAATGAGCAGTTCTTC
TRBD2	TRBV7-3	.	TRBJ2-2	CASSLRLAGNTFANTGELFF	TGTGCCAGCAGCTTGAGGCTAGCGGGGAATACGTTCGCGAACACCGGGGAGCTGTTTTTT
TRBD1	TRBV25-1	.	TRBJ2-3	CASSVLQGVGTDTQYF	TGTGCCAGCAGTGTCCTACAGGGGGTCGGCACAGATACGCAGTATTTT
.	TRBV18	once	TRBJ2-5	CASSLQRSETQYF	TGTGCCAGCTCACTACAAAGATCGGAGACCCAGTACTTC
.	TRBV6-1	few	TRBJ1-2	CASSERAGTYYGYTF	TGTGCCAGCAGTGAACGAGCCGGGACTTACTATGGCTACACCTTC
TRBD1	TRBV11-2	.	TRBJ1-2	CASSRTGGTLYGYTF	TGTGCCAGCAGCCGGACAGGAGGTACACTCTATGGCTACACCTTC
.	TRBV7-8	.	TRBJ1-1	CASSPSTEAFF	TGTGCCAGCAGCCCATCCACTGAAGCTTTCTTT
.	TRBV10-3	.	TRBJ2-7	CAITGTPSSYEQYF	TGTGCCATCACCGGGACTCCTAGCTCCTACGAGCAGTACTTC
.	TRBV7-9	.	TRBJ2-3	CASSRQGTDTQYF	TGTGCCTCCTCCCGACAGGGCACAGATACGCAGTATTTT
TRBD1	TRBV19	.	TRBJ2-7	CASSIDPGQAPYEQYF	TGTGCCAGTAGTATCGATCCGGGACAGGCTCCCTACGAGCAGTACTTC
TRBD2	TRBV19	.	TRBJ2-2	CASSMRGTGELFF	TGTGCCAGTAGTATGCGGGGGACCGGGGAGCTGTTTTTT
.	TRBV4-2	.	TRBJ2-7	CASSQDLASYEQYF	TGTGCCAGCAGCCAAGATCTAGCTTCCTACGAGCAGTACTTC
.	TRBV7-8	.	TRBJ2-7	CASTEQVNYEQYF	TGTGCCAGCACTGAACAGGTAAACTACGAGCAGTACTTC
TRBD1	TRBV5-8	once	TRBJ1-2	CASSLGGTGAYGYTF	TGTGCCAGCAGCTTGGGGGGGACAGGGGCCTATGGCTACACCTTC
.	TRBV28	.	TRBJ2-2	CASSYDRNTGELFF	TGTGCCAGCAGTTACGACAGAAACACCGGGGAGCTGTTTTTT
TRBD1	TRBV5-6	.	TRBJ1-1	CASSLFRDRLNTEAFF	TGTGCCAGCAGCTTGTTCCGGGACAGGTTGAACACTGAAGCTTTCTTT
.	TRBV5-1	.	TRBJ2-3	CASSARGSTDTQYF	TGCGCCAGCAGCGCCCGAGGTTCCACAGATACGCAGTATTTT
.	TRBV5-1	.	TRBJ1-1	CASSLATAAGSEAFF	TGCGCCAGCAGCTTGGCGACAGCAGCGGGGTCTGAAGCTTTCTTT
TRBD1	TRBV5-4	.	TRBJ2-5	CASSPEGARETQYF	TGTGCCAGCAGCCCTGAGGGGGCGCGGGAGACCCAGTACTTC
.	TRBV4-1	.	TRBJ2-3	CASSQGRVPDTQYF	TGCGCCAGCAGCCAAGGGAGGGTTCCAGATACGCAGTATTTT
TRBD1	TRBV19	.	TRBJ1-5	CASTPTTGGTNQPQHF	TGTGCCAGTACCCCCACGACAGGGGGCACAAATCAGCCCCAGCATTTT
.	TRBV19	.	TRBJ1-1	CASSIVKGTEAFF	TGTGCCAGTAGTATAGTAAAGGGGACTGAAGCTTTCTTT
TRBD2	TRBV15	.	TRBJ2-3	CATSGIAGGADTQYF	TGTGCCACCAGCGGAATAGCGGGAGGGGCAGATACGCAGTATTTT
TRBD2	TRBV6-4	.	TRBJ2-3	CASSPAGGADTQYF	TGTGCCAGCAGTCCAGCGGGAGGCGCAGATACGCAGTATTTT
.	TRBV5-1	.	TRBJ2-3	CASRMWSETDTQYF	TGCGCCAGCAGAATGTGGTCGGAGACAGATACGCAGTATTTT
.	TRBV18	.	TRBJ1-3	CASSLSDTIYF	TGTGCCAGCTCCCTTTCGGACACCATATATTTT
.	TRBV18	.	TRBJ2-7	CASSPSSYEQYF	TGTGCCAGCTCCCCGAGCTCCTACGAGCAGTACTTC
.	TRBV11-3	few	TRBJ2-7	CASSSRVGEQYF	TGTGCCAGCAGCTCCAGGGTCGGGGAGCAGTACTTC
.	TRBV5-6	.	TRBJ1-2	CASSQDARREYGYTF	TGTGCCAGCAGCCAGGACGCGCGTAGGGAGTATGGCTACACCTTC
.	TRBV5-6	.	TRBJ1-2	CASSLEGGHYGYTF	TGTGCCAGCAGCTTGGAGGGAGGGCACTATGGCTACACCTTC
.	TRBV7-3	.	TRBJ2-2	CASNNGGNTGELFF	TGTGCCAGCAACAACGGGGGGAACACCGGGGAGCTGTTTTTT
.	TRBV6-5	.	TRBJ2-5	CASSSRRGETQYF	TGTGCCAGCAGTTCGCGAAGGGGCGAGACCCAGTACTTC